This TCR beta chain was found in a study of human thymus T cells. Using immunoSEQ multiplex PCR, the repertoire was profiled, and TCRdb retains in-frame clones only, with some absent. The data contain about 46,000 clones, more than 85% of them singletons. Infants, healthy and Finnish, who were having corrective surgery for congenital heart defects served as donors. The length of the CDR3 is 14 residues. With 0 bases removed from V and 3 bases from J, the gap between germline ends came to 9 bases. Per the germline V gene, CDR1 is MDHEN and CDR2 is SYDVKM. The sample comprised blood. This sequence was found in a girl less than two years old with a congenital heart defect but otherwise immunologically healthy. The V and J genes are TRBV28 and TRBJ2-7; the D call may be TRBD1 or TRBD2 (5 bases each). CDR3 protein: CASSLWGVYYEQYF. DNA for the CDR3: TGTGCCAGCAGTTTATGGGGGGTTTACTACGAGCAGTACTTC.